This TCR beta chain was observed in a study of response to subunit inactivated influenza vaccine. Germline assignment: CDR1 MNHEY and CDR2 SVGAGI. V was cut by 0 bases and J by 7 bases, with 12 bases left in between. The CDR3 has 14 amino acids. Study findings and constraints: With each seasonal influenza vaccination, the authors suggested, few new T cells are recruited.

This clonotype was seen more than once but under ten times. The antigen is not known. Via MiXCR, TCRdb re-called the RT-PCR reads, giving one row per CDR3 protein. Found here are around 580,000 distinct CDR3 sequences, 13% to 15% of them singletons; the top ten hold approximately 12%. The receptor comes from a man over 45 who received an inactivated influenza vaccine. The sample here was PBMCs from blood, taken less than 13 days after vaccination. The rearrangement links TRBV6-5 to TRBJ1-2, with D possibly TRBD1 on 5 matching bases. This CDR3 reads CASSYSGDGSGYTF. CDR3 sequence (DNA): TGTGCCAGCAGTTACTCGGGGGACGGCTCTGGCTACACCTTC.